The entry below describes one TCR beta chain. The record originates from a study of shared clonotypes between healthy human individuals. V was shortened by 3 bases and J by 2 bases, with 13 bases between the two germline ends. The length of the CDR3 is 15 residues. Germline values: CDR1 KGHSH, CDR2 LQKENI. At a deep level, the assay was run. Produced via immunoSEQ multiplex PCR; TCRdb's table is partial and in-frame only. The sample holds about 980,000 clones, around three quarters seen once. The sequence was obtained from a man younger than 35 in good health. Input material: memory CD4+ T cells sorted from blood. Subset reported: CD45RA-negative fraction. The chain is built from TRBV18 and TRBJ2-5; D remains unclear. This chain's CDR3 is CASSPSLAAQETQYF. As DNA, the CDR3 is TGTGCCAGCTCACCTAGTTTGGCGGCTCAAGAGACCCAGTACTTC.